This TCR beta chain was sequenced during a study of human T cells and chemical hapten exposure. On the study more broadly: The upper back received 0.01% DPC by patch testing, with results read at 6 days. Whole-study findings and limits: No change in TCRs above 1 in 1000 frequency was produced by DPC sensitization. Significantly more large CDR3 similarity clusters arose among expanded TCRs than among controls.

TCRdb used MiXCR to reprocess the RACE reads, holding one entry per CDR3 protein. The sample holds around 180,000 distinct CDR3 sequences, roughly 30% seen once. Between the trimmed V and J ends, which lost 4 bases and 1 base, there was a span of 6 bases. The CDR3 consists of 13 residues. The germline CDR1 and CDR2 sequences are MDHEN and SYDVKM. As regards this clonotype: What it recognizes is unknown.

The time point denotes: pre-sensitization, week 0. The sample's treatment: therapeutic diphenylcyclopropenone sensitization with weekly scalp DPC. The chain joins TRBV28 to TRBJ2-3, with no clear D. The clonotype comes from a woman aged 25 to 39 with alopecia areata. Some clones in this sample may be carry-over from other donors' samples. The sequencing here drew on whole blood, taken in connection with sensitization to the hapten diphenylcyclopropenone (DPC). CDR3 DNA sequence: TGTGCCAGCAGTTCCCCGGGCACAGATACGCAGTATTTT. Amino acid sequence: CASSSPGTDTQYF.